Below are 2 T cell receptor beta chains sequenced from a single sample in a study of identical twins. Each CDR3 protein is one row after TCRdb ran MiXCR on the 5' RACE reads. The table includes 450,000 or so distinct CDR3 sequences, 13% to 15% detected once. The sample was also linked to a second study, of yellow fever vaccine responses in identical twins.

The sequenced sample consisted of CD4+ T cells sorted from blood. All receptors derive from a woman between 18 and 29 years old in good health.

The rearrangement joins TRBV7-2 to TRBJ2-7; 11 bases match TRBD2. Germline V gene sequence: CDR1 SGHTA, CDR2 FQGNSA. The CDR3 spans 15 residues. V lost 5 bases and J lost 3; bases outside the gene matches: 6. Written as DNA, the CDR3 is TGTGCCAGCAGCCTAAATAGCGGGGGGGACTACGAGCAGTACTTC. Its protein product is CASSLNSGGDYEQYF.

This clonotype was picked up many times. The chain uses TRBV5-1 and TRBJ2-1; D possibly corresponds to TRBD2 (5 bases). Germline V CDR1 and CDR2: SGHRS, YFSETQ. The germline V and J ends were trimmed by 0 bases and 6 bases, with 13 bases remaining between them. The CDR3 spans 15 residues. For the CDR3, the DNA is TGCGCCAGCAGCTTGGAGGTGGGAGTCCCCAATGAGCAGTTCTTC. Protein: CASSLEVGVPNEQFF. The variable domain in full, completed from reference TRBV5-1 and TRBJ2-1, reads KAGVTQTPRYLIKTRGQQVTLSCSPISGHRSVSWYQQTPGQGLQFLFEYFSETQRNKGNFPGRFSGRQFSNSRSEMNVSTLELGDSALYLCASSLEVGVPNEQFFGPGTRLTVL.